A selection of T cell receptor beta chains follows, all from one sample in a study of T-cell reconstitution after alpha-beta-depleted transplantation in children. Each CDR3 protein gets one entry after TCRdb re-called the PCR reads with MiXCR. The sample lists almost 600,000 distinct CDR3 sequences; 20% to 30% were seen once. The source was PBMCs, collected before TCRalphabeta/CD19-depleted stem cell transplant. All receptors come from a boy in the first two years of life with Wiskott-Aldrich syndrome, due to receive a stem cell transplant. The CDR3 runs from the conserved cysteine through the conserved F or W. D genes are given only for firm matches. Where a row states a size, it is once, few, many or the class of an expanded clone; other rows omit it.

size: -; V: TRBV12-3/TRBV12-4; J: TRBJ1-5; D: -; CDR3: CASSLDVGMLQPQHF; DNA: TGTGCCAGCAGTTTAGACGTGGGGATGCTTCAGCCCCAGCATTTT
size: -; V: TRBV27; J: TRBJ2-7; D: TRBD2; CDR3: CASSLFPPLAGGAYEQYF; DNA: TGTGCCAGCAGTTTATTCCCCCCACTAGCGGGAGGAGCATACGAGCAGTACTTC
size: -; V: TRBV15; J: TRBJ2-7; D: TRBD1; CDR3: CATSRGGGELQEQYF; DNA: TGTGCCACCAGCAGAGGAGGGGGCGAACTTCAAGAGCAGTACTTC
size: few; V: TRBV6-6; J: TRBJ1-2; D: -; CDR3: CASSYGFSYGYTF; DNA: TGTGCCAGCAGTTACGGTTTCAGTTATGGCTACACCTTC
size: few; V: TRBV7-9; J: TRBJ1-1; D: -; CDR3: CASSLTGAYTEAFF; DNA: TGTGCCAGCAGCTTAACGGGTGCCTACACTGAAGCTTTCTTT
size: few; V: TRBV27; J: TRBJ2-3; D: -; CDR3: CASSPTGRDTDTQYF; DNA: TGTGCCAGCAGTCCTACAGGGAGGGACACAGATACGCAGTATTTT
size: few; V: TRBV9; J: TRBJ2-1; D: -; CDR3: CASSAGTFNEQFF; DNA: TGTGCCAGCAGCGCCGGGACTTTCAATGAGCAGTTCTTC
size: few; V: TRBV10-3; J: TRBJ1-2; D: TRBD1; CDR3: CAISPGGYYGYTF; DNA: TGTGCCATCAGCCCAGGGGGTTACTATGGCTACACCTTC
size: -; V: TRBV12-3/TRBV12-4; J: TRBJ1-5; D: TRBD1; CDR3: CASSIRQGAPQHF; DNA: TGTGCCAGCAGTATTCGACAGGGGGCTCCCCAGCATTTT
size: -; V: TRBV12-3/TRBV12-4; J: TRBJ2-5; D: TRBD2; CDR3: CASSLGLAGGQETEYF; DNA: TGTGCCAGCAGTCTGGGACTAGCGGGAGGCCAAGAGACCGAGTACTTC
size: -; V: TRBV5-1; J: TRBJ2-5; D: TRBD2; CDR3: CASSVAGGPEAQYF; DNA: TGCGCCAGCAGCGTAGCGGGAGGGCCCGAGGCCCAGTACTTC
size: -; V: TRBV2; J: TRBJ2-1; D: -; CDR3: CASKTSSSYNEQFF; DNA: TGTGCCAGCAAGACATCGAGCTCCTACAATGAGCAGTTCTTC
size: few; V: TRBV28; J: TRBJ2-7; D: -; CDR3: CASSSLDWSSYEQYF; DNA: TGTGCCAGCAGCAGCCTCGACTGGAGCTCCTACGAGCAGTACTTC
size: few; V: TRBV20-1; J: TRBJ2-3; D: TRBD2; CDR3: CSARAPKGLAADTQYF; DNA: TGCAGTGCTAGAGCTCCAAAAGGACTAGCGGCAGATACGCAGTATTTT
size: -; V: TRBV29-1; J: TRBJ2-7; D: TRBD2; CDR3: CSVVLAGGPYEQYF; DNA: TGCAGCGTTGTCCTAGCGGGAGGGCCCTACGAGCAGTACTTC
size: -; V: TRBV12-3/TRBV12-4; J: TRBJ2-5; D: TRBD1; CDR3: CASSFGTGLETQYF; DNA: TGTGCCAGCAGTTTTGGGACAGGGTTAGAGACCCAGTACTTC
size: few; V: TRBV12-3/TRBV12-4; J: TRBJ2-5; D: -; CDR3: CASSLLGGRETQYF; DNA: TGTGCCAGCAGTTTATTGGGGGGCAGGGAGACCCAGTACTTC
size: -; V: TRBV6-6; J: TRBJ1-4; D: -; CDR3: CASSPPDRIGRLF; DNA: TGTGCCAGCAGTCCGCCGGACAGAATCGGTAGACTCTTT
size: few; V: TRBV29-1; J: TRBJ2-3; D: -; CDR3: CSVARTDTQYF; DNA: TGCAGCGTTGCTCGCACAGATACGCAGTATTTT
size: few; V: TRBV5-1; J: TRBJ2-7; D: TRBD2; CDR3: CASSFAGVAYEQYF; DNA: TGCGCCAGCAGCTTTGCGGGAGTCGCTTACGAGCAGTACTTC
size: -; V: TRBV10-1; J: TRBJ1-1; D: -; CDR3: CASSDGDLPEAFF; DNA: TGCGCCAGCAGTGATGGGGACCTCCCTGAAGCTTTCTTT
size: -; V: TRBV14; J: TRBJ2-1; D: -; CDR3: CASSQVPISGSASSYNEQFF; DNA: TGTGCCAGCAGCCAAGTGCCAATATCCGGGAGTGCTAGCTCCTACAATGAGCAGTTCTTC
size: few; V: TRBV5-1; J: TRBJ2-1; D: -; CDR3: CASSLGGATYNEQFF; DNA: TGCGCCAGCAGCTTGGGGGGGGCCACCTACAATGAGCAGTTCTTC